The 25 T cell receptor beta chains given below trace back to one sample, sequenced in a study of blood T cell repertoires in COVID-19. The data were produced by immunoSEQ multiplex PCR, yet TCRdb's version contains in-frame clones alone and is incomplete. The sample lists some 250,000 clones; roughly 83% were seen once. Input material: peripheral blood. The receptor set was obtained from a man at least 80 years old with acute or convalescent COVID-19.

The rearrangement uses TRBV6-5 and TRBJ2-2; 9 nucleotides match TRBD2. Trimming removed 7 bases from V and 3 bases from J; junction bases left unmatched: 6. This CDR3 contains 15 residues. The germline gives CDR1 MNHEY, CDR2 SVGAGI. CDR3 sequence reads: CASKKAGGYTGELFF. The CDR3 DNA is TGTGCCAGCAAAAAAGCGGGAGGTTACACCGGGGAGCTGTTTTTT.

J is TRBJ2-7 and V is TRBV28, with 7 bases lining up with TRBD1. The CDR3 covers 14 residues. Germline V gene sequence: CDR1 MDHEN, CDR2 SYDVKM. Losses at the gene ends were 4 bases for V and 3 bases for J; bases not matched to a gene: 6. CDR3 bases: TGTGCCAGCAGTTACGGACAGGCCAACTACGAGCAGTACTTC. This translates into CASSYGQANYEQYF. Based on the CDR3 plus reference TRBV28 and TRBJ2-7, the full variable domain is DVKVTQSSRYLVKRTGEKVFLECVQDMDHENMFWYRQDPGLGLRLIYFSYDVKMKEKGDIPEGYSVSREKKERFSLILESASTNQTSMYLCASSYGQANYEQYFGPGTRLTVT.

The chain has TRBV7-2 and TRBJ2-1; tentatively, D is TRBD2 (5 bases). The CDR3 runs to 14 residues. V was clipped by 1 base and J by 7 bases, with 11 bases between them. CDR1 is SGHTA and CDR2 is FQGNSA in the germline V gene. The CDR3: CASSLGGSLNEQFF. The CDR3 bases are TGTGCCAGCAGCTTAGGTGGGAGTCTGAATGAGCAGTTCTTC.

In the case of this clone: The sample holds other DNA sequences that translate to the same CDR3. The CDR3 sequence: CASSSRGYEQYF. The DNA of the CDR3 is TGTGCCAGCAGCTCCAGGGGTTACGAGCAGTACTTC. The chain employs TRBV5-4 and TRBJ2-7, with a tentative D call TRBD1 (6 bases). Looked up from germline, CDR1 is SGHNT and CDR2 is YYREEE (reference sequence). CDR3 length: 12 residues. Between the trimmed V and J ends, which lost 3 bases and 4 bases, there was a span of 8 bases. Looking up the rest from reference TRBV5-4 and TRBJ2-7 gives the full variable domain: ETGVTQSPTHLIKTRGQQVTLRCSSQSGHNTVSWYQQALGQGPQFIFQYYREEENGRGNFPPRFSGLQFPNYSSELNVNALELDDSALYLCASSSRGYEQYFGPGTRLTVT.

The CDR3 DNA follows: TGTGCCAGCAGCCTTCTAACTAGCGGGAGGGTGAGGGTGACCCAGTACTTC. Residues: CASSLLTSGRVRVTQYF. V is TRBV3-1 (or the pseudogene TRBV3-2) and J is TRBJ2-5; 13 bases agree with TRBD2. Germline V gene lookup returns CDR1 LGHDT and CDR2 YNNKEL (reference sequence). The CDR3 loop spans 17 amino acids. J lost 7 bases, V lost 4 bases, and 12 bases had no gene match.

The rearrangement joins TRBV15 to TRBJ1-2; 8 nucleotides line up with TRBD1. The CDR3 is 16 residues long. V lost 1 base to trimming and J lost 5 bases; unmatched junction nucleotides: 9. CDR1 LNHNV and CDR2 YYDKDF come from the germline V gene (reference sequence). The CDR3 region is CATSRGAQDRVYGYTF. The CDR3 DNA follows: TGTGCCACCAGCAGAGGAGCCCAGGACAGGGTTTATGGCTACACCTTC.

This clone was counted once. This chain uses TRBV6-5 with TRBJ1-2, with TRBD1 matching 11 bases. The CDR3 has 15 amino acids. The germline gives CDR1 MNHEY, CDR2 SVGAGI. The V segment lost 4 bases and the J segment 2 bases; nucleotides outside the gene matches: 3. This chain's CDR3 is CASSFGTGGNYGYTF. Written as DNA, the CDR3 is TGTGCCAGCAGTTTCGGGACAGGGGGAAACTATGGCTACACCTTC.

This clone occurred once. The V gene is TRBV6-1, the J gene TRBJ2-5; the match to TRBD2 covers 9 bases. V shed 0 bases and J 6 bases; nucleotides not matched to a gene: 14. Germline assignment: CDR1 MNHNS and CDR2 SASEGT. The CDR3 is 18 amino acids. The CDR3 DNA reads TGTGCCAGCAGTGAAGCCCTCCGGGGTAGCGGGAGCCTCAAGACCCAGTACTTC. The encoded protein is CASSEALRGSGSLKTQYF.

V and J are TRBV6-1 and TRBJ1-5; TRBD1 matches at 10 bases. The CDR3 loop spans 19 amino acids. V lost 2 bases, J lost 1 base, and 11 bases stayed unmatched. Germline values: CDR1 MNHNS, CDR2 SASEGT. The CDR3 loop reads CASSEYGTGALISNQPQHF. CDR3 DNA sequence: TGTGCCAGCAGTGAATATGGGACAGGGGCCCTAATAAGCAATCAGCCCCAGCATTTT.

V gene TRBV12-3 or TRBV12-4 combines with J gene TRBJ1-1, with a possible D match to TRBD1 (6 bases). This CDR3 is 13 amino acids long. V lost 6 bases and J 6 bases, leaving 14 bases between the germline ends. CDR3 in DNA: TGTGCCAGCAGGATACAGGGAAGGGCTGAAGCTTTCTTT. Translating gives CASRIQGRAEAFF.

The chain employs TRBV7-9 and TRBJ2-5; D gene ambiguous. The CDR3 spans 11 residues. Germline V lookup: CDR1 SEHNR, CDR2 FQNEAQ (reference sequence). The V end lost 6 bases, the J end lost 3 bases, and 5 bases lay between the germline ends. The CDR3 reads CASSREETQYF. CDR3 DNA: TGTGCCAGCAGTCGCGAAGAGACCCAGTACTTC.

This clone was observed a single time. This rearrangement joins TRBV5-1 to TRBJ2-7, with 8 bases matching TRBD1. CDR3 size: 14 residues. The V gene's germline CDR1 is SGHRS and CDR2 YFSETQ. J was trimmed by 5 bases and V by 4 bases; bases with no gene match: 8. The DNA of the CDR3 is TGCGCCAGCAGCACAGCTTACAGGGGGGACGAGCAGTACTTC. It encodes CASSTAYRGDEQYF.

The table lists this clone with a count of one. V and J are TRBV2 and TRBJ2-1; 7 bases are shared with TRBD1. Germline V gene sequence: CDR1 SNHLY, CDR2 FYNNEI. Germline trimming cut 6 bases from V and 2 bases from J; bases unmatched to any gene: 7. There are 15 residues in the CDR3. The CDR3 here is CASSSDRATYNEQFF. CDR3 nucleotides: TGTGCCAGCAGCTCCGACAGGGCCACCTACAATGAGCAGTTCTTC.

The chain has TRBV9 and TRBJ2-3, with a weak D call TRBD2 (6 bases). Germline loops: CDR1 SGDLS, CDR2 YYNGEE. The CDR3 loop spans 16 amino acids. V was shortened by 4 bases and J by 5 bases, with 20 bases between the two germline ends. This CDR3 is CASSSRLLRTKDTQYF. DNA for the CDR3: TGTGCCAGCAGCTCCAGACTGCTTAGGACTAAAGATACGCAGTATTTT.

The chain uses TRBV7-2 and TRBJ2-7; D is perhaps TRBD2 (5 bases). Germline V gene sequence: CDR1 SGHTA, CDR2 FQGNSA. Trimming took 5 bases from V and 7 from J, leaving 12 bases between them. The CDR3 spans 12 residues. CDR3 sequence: CASSRPPGEQYF. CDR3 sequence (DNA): TGTGCCAGCAGCCGACCTCCGGGGGAGCAGTACTTC.

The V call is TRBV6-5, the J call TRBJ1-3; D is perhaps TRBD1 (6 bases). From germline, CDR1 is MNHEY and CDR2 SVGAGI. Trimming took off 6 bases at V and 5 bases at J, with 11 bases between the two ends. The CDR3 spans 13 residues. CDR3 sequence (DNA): TGTGCCAGCAGCGCTGGACAGCGAAACACCATATATTTT. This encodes CASSAGQRNTIYF.

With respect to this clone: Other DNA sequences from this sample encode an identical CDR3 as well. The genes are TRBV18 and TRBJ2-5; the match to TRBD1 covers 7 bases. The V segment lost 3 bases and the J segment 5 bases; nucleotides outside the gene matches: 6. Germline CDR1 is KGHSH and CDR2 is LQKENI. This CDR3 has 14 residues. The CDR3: CASSPRDRGETQYF. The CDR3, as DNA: TGTGCCAGCTCACCCCGGGACAGAGGGGAGACCCAGTACTTC.

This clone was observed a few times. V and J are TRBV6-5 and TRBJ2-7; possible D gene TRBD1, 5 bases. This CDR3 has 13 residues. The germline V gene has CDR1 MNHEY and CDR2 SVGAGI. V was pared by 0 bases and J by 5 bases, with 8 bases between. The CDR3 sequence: CASSYSGPHEQYF. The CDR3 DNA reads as TGTGCCAGCAGTTACTCGGGGCCTCACGAGCAGTACTTC.

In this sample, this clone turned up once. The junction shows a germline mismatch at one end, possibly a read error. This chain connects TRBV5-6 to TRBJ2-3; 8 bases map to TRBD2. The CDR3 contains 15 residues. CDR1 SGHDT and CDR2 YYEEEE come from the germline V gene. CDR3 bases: TGTGCCAGCAGACGGACTAGCTTTAGCACAGATGCGCAGTATTTT. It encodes CASRRTSFSTDAQYF.

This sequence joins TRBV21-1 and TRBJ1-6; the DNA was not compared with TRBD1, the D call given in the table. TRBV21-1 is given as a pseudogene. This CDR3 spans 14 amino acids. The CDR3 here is CASTNGTYNSPLHF. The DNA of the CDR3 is TGTGCCAGCACTAACGGGACATATAATTCACCCCTCCACTTT.

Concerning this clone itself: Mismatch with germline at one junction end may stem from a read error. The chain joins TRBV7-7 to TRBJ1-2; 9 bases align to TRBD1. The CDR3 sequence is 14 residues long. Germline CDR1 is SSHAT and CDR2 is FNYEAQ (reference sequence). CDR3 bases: TGTGCTAGCAGCCCCGTGGACAGGGGAAGTGGCTACACCTTC. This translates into CASSPVDRGSGYTF.

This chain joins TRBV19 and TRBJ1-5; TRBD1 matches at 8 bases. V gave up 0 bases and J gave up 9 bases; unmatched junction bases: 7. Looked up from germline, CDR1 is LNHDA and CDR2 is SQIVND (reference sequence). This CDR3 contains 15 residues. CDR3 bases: TGTGCCAGTAGTATAGATCGAACAGGGGGGAGGCCCCAGCATTTT. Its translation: CASSIDRTGGRPQHF.

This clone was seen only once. CDR3 nucleotides: TGTGCCAGCAGCCAAGAAGAGGCAGGGGGCAAAATTGAAGCTTTCTTT. Translated: CASSQEEAGGKIEAFF. This sequence joins TRBV4-2 and TRBJ1-1; 8 nucleotides agree with TRBD1. Germline V CDR1 and CDR2: LGHNA, YNFKEQ. Trimming took 0 bases from V and 7 from J; bases not matched to a gene: 10. The CDR3 loop spans 16 amino acids.

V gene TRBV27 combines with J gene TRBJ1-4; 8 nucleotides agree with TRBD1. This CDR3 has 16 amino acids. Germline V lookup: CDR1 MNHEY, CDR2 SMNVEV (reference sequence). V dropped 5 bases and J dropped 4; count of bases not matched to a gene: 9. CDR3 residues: CASSLGQGGYNEKLFF. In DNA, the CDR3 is TGTGCCAGCAGTCTTGGACAGGGAGGATATAATGAAAAACTGTTTTTT.

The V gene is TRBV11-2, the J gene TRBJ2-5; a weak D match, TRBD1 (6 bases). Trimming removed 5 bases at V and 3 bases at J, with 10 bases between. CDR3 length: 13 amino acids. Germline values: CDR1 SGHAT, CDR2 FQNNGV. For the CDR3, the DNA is TGTGCCAGCAGCCTGGGGGCCAAAGAGACCCAGTACTTC. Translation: CASSLGAKETQYF.